This T cell receptor beta chain appears in the sequencing data of a study of T cell repertoires in cytomegalovirus infection. Study summary: It can be stated that public TCR beta signatures indicated CMV infection as well as a matching HLA type.

The germline V gene encodes CDR1 MNHEY and CDR2 SVGEGT. This CDR3 has 14 amino acids. The V gene lost 6 bases and the J gene lost 1 base, with 12 bases spanning the gap. TCRdb re-called the reads with MiXCR, one entry per CDR3 protein. Of about 700,000 distinct CDR3 sequences listed, about 33% are singletons. Notes on this clonotype: The antigen remains undetermined.

The sequence came from a human donor in good health (CMV status not recorded). Some clones in this sample may be carry-over from other donors' samples. This sample comprised cultured PBMCs, obtained from culture after CMV antigen stimulation. This sequence joins TRBV6-2 or TRBV6-3 and TRBJ1-1, with D perhaps matching TRBD1 (5 bases). The DNA for the CDR3 is TGTGCCAGCAGCCACGGGGGACGGAACACTGAAGCTTTCTTT. Its protein is CASSHGGRNTEAFF.